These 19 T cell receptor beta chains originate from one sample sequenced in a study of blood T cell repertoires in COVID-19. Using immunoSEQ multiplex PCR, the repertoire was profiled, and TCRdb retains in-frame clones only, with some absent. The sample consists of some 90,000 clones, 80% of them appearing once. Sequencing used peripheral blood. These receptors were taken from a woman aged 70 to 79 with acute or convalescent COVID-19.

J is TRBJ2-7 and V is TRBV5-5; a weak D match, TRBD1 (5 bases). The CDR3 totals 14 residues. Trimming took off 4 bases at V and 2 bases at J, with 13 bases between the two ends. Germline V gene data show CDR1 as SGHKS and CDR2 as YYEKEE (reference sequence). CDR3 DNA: TGTGCCAGCAGCCGACAGCCCGGCCCCTACGAGCAGTACTTC. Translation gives CASSRQPGPYEQYF.

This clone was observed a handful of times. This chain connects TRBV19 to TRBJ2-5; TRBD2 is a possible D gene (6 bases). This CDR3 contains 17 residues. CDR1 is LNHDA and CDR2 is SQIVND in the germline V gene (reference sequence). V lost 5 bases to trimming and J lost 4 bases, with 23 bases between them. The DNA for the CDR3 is TGTGCCAGTAGTCCCCCCGTCGGAGGGGTCAGACGAGAGACCCAGTACTTC. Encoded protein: CASSPPVGGVRRETQYF.

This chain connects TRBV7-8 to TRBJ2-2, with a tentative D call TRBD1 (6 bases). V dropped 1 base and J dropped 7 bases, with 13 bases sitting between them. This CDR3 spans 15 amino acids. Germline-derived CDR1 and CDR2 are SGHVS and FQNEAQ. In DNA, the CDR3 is TGTGCCAGCAGCTTAGGGACTCCCAGGGGCGGGGAGCTGTTTTTT. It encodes CASSLGTPRGGELFF.

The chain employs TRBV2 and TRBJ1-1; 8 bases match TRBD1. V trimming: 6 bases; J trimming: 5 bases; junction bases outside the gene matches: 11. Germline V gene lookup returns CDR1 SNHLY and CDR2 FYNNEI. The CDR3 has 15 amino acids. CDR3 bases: TGTGCCAGCAGGGGAGGGACAGGCCTGGGGACTGAAGCTTTCTTT. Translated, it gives CASRGGTGLGTEAFF.

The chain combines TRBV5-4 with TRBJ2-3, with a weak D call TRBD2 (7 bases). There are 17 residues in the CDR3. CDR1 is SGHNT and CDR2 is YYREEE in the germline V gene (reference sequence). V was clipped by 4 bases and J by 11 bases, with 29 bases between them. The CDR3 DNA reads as TGTGCCAGCAGCCCCGGGGGGCGGGGGACCCCTGGAGTTTTGCAGTATTTT. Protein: CASSPGGRGTPGVLQYF. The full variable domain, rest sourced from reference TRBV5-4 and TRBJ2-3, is ETGVTQSPTHLIKTRGQQVTLRCSSQSGHNTVSWYQQALGQGPQFIFQYYREEENGRGNFPPRFSGLQFPNYSSELNVNALELDDSALYLCASSPGGRGTPGVLQYFGPGTRLTVL.

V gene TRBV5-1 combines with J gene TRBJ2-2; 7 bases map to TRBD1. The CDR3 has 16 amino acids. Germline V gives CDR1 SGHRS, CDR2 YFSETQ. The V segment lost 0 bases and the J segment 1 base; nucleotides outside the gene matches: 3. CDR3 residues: CASSLESGGNTGELFF. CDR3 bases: TGCGCCAGCAGCTTGGAATCAGGGGGGAACACCGGGGAGCTGTTTTTT.

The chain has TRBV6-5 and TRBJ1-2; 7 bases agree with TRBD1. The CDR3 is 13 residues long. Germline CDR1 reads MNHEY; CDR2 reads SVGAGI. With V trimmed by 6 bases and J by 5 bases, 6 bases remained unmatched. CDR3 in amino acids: CASSRDSGYGYTF. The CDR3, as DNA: TGTGCCAGCAGCCGGGACAGCGGTTATGGCTACACCTTC.

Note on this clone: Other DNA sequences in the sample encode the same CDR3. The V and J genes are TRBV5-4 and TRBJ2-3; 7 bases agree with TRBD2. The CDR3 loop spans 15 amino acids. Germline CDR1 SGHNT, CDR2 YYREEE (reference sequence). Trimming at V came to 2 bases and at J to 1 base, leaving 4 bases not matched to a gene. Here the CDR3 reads CASSFRGRGTDTQYF. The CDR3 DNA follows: TGTGCCAGCAGCTTCCGGGGGAGGGGCACAGATACGCAGTATTTT.

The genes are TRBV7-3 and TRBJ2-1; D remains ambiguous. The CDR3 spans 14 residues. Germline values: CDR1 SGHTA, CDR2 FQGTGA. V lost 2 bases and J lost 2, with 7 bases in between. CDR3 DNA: TGTGCCAGCAGCTTATCGGGTCCCTACAATGAGCAGTTCTTC. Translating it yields CASSLSGPYNEQFF.

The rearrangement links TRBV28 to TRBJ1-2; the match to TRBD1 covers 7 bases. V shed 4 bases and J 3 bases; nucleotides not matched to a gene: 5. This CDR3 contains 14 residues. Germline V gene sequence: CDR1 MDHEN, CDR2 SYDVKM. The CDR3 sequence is CASSSEQGYYGYTF. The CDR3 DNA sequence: TGTGCCAGCAGTTCCGAACAGGGGTACTATGGCTACACCTTC.

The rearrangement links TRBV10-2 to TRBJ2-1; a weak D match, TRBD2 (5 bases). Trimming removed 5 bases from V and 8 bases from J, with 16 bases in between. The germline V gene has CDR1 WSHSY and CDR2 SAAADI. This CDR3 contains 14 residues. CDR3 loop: CASSLSGLSDEQFF. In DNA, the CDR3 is TGCGCCAGCAGTCTCAGCGGACTCTCAGATGAGCAGTTCTTC.

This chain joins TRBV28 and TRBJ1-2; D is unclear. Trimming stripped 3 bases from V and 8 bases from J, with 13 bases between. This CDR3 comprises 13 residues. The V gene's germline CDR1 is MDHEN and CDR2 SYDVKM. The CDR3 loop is CASSFGEINGYTF. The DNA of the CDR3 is TGTGCCAGCAGTTTCGGGGAAATTAACGGCTACACCTTC.

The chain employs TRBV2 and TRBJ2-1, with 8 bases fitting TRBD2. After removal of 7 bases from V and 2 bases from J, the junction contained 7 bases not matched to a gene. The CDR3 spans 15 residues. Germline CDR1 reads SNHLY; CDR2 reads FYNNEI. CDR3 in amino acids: CASTPTGGPYNEQFF. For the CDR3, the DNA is TGTGCCAGCACTCCGACGGGGGGGCCCTACAATGAGCAGTTCTTC.

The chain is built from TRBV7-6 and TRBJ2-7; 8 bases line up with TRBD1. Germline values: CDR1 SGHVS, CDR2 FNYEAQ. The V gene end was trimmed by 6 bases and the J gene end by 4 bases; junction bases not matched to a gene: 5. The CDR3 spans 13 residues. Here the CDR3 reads CASSSTGGYEQYF. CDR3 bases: TGTGCCAGCAGTTCCACAGGGGGGTACGAGCAGTACTTC.

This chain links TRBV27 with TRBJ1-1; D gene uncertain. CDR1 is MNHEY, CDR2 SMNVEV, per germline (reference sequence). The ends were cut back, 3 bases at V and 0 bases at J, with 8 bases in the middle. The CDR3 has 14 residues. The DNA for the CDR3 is TGTGCCAGCAGTTTTAGAAGCATGAACACTGAAGCTTTCTTT. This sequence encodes CASSFRSMNTEAFF.

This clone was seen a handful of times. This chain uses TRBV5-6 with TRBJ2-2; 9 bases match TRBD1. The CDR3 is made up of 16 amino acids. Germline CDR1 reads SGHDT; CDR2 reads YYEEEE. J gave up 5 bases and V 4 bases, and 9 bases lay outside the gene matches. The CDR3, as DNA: TGTGCCAGCAGCCCCGGGGACAGGGTTCGAACCGGGGAGCTGTTTTTT. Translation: CASSPGDRVRTGELFF. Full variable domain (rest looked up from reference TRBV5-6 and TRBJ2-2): DAGVTQSPTHLIKTRGQQVTLRCSPKSGHDTVSWYQQALGQGPQFIFQYYEEEERQRGNFPDRFSGHQFPNYSSELNVNALLLGDSALYLCASSPGDRVRTGELFFGEGSRLTVL.

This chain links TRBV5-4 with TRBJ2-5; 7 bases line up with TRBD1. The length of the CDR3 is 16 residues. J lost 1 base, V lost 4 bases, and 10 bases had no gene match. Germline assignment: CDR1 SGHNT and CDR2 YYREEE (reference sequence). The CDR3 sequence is CASSPGTAYTQETQYF. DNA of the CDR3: TGTGCCAGCAGCCCCGGGACAGCTTATACCCAAGAGACCCAGTACTTC.

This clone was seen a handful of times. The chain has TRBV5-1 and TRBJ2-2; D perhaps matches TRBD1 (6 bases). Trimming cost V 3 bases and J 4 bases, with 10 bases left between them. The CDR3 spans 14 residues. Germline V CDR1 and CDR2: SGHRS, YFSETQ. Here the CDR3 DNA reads TGCGCCAGCAGCTCCGGACAGAGCACCGGGGAGCTGTTTTTT. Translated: CASSSGQSTGELFF.

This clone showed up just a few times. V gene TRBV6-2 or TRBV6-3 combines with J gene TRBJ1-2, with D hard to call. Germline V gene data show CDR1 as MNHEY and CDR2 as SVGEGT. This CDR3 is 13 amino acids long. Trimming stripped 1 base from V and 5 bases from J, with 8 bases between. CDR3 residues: CASSYYGAYGYTF. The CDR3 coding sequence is TGTGCCAGCAGTTACTACGGAGCTTATGGCTACACCTTC.